A single T cell receptor beta chain is shown here with its context. This clone was picked up a small number of times. Its antigen target is currently unknown. Qualities for individual bases were not recorded, and no much larger clone is one base off. For CDR1 and CDR2, the germline V gene lists SGHDN and FVKESK. Counted from cysteine to phenylalanine, this CDR3 has 13 amino acids. This entry keeps only the CDR3 DNA: 39 bases, framed from base 1. V is clipped by 6 bases and J by 4 bases, and the sequence between their germline boundaries is 12 bases long. Using the deep immunoSEQ assay, multiplex PCR amplified TCR CDR3 regions from genomic DNA. Extracted genomic DNA from each cell subset was distributed evenly across all wells of several immunoSEQ 96-well plates, and each plate was treated as a replicate. For sorted subsets, around 200 ng genomic DNA, equal to approximately 30,000 T cell genomes, was loaded into each replicate PCR. Purified libraries were measured with a Qubit 3.0 fluorometer, size-checked on a Bioanalyzer 2100, and measured again with the KAPA Library Quantification kit. Every immunoSEQ 96-well plate was sequenced on a separate single-read 150-cycle Illumina NextSeq 550 flow cell. As for the original processing: Because the immunoSEQ output included only junctional sequences and no quality scores, the filtering could not be the same as the filtering used for full-length reads. Sequences were annotated with PyIR, a Python wrapper for IgBLAST v1.9, and V/J genes and CDR3 were assigned using IMGT germline references. Any read was removed if the V/J assignment was weak (E-value above 1e-6), the CDR3 was missing, or the read contained stop codons, out-of-frame junctions, or ambiguous translated residues. V3J clonotypes were defined as sequences sharing an identical inferred V gene, J gene, and CDR3 amino acid sequence. Percentage overlap between repertoires was computed as shared unique clonotypes divided by the size of the smaller repertoire. Richness of each repertoire was evaluated using RTK rarefaction, the Chao1 estimator, and Recon v2.1 estimates of unobserved clonotypes. For all TCRbeta clonotypes obtained by the gDNA method from a few donors, generation probabilities were computed with OLGA. This is the immuneACCESS table as TCRdb keeps it, with only in-frame sequences that have V and J called. A part of the clones is gone; compared with another copy, unresolved V genes explain less than half, and the rest is unexplained. The V and J calls and clone size are taken from that table; D and trimming were inferred from the DNA. The sample contains more than 2 million clones, about 95% of them found a single time. The ten largest clones take up about 1.1% of the sample.

This sample is drawn from a study of shared clonotypes between healthy human individuals (dated by TCRdb to the early 2020s). About the study as a whole: A few men and a couple of women, aged 18 to 49 years, made up the cohort. For each donor, CD4 naive and CD4 memory were each given three plates, CD8 naive was given two plates, and CD8 memory was given one plate. Blood TCR repertoires of roughly 5 healthy adults were deeply sequenced to estimate repertoire size and the extent of clonotype sharing between individuals. Different laboratories and diverse techniques were used to prepare libraries and sequence TCR repertoires, to increase sequencing depth and limit assay-specific biases. Per donor, leukapheresis produced somewhere between about 0.85 and 9.5 billion PBMCs.

CD8 naive samples were CD45RO-negative cells positively selected for CCR7, giving a CD45RA+CCR7+ population that excluded TemRA cells. Donors were healthy HIV-negative adults with no recently reported acute infections or vaccinations. All donors were Caucasian adults living in Nashville, Tennessee, USA. Blood was obtained by leukapheresis, after which PBMCs were separated by Ficoll-Histopaque density gradient centrifugation and cryopreserved in liquid nitrogen vapor phase. Analytical flow cytometry was used to check the purity and quantity of each magnetically sorted T cell population. From each sorted fraction, genomic DNA was isolated and quantified by UV absorbance on a Nanodrop 2000c. Findings and caveats that apply to the study as a whole: Larger estimated clonotype richness was generally found for naive subsets than for memory subsets. Even with the large sequencing depth, rarefaction of the sorted-subset datasets indicated that sequencing was incomplete. Only blood was sampled, and tissue TCR repertoires likely differ from those in blood. The small number of donors limited the genetic and exposure-history diversity represented. Pairwise subsampling indicated that sequencing depth was expected to affect the degree of clonotype sharing among donors. About 5% of naive CD4, more than 3% of naive CD8, roughly 2.4% of memory CD4, and roughly 0.4% of memory CD8 clonotypes were shared across a few donors. Compared with non-shared clonotypes, clonotypes shared by all four sorted-subset donors had higher generation probabilities.

Specimen: naive CD8+ T cells sorted from blood. According to the study, the label for this sample's cell subset or site signals: CD45RA+CCR7+. This receptor chain uses TRBV14 and TRBJ1-2; matching of 6 bases hints at TRBD1 as the D gene. The receptor was derived from a man between 18 and 35 years old in good health. The CDR3: CASSQDSIYGYTF. At the DNA level, the sequence is TGTGCCAGCAGTCAGGACAGTATCTATGGCTACACCTTC.